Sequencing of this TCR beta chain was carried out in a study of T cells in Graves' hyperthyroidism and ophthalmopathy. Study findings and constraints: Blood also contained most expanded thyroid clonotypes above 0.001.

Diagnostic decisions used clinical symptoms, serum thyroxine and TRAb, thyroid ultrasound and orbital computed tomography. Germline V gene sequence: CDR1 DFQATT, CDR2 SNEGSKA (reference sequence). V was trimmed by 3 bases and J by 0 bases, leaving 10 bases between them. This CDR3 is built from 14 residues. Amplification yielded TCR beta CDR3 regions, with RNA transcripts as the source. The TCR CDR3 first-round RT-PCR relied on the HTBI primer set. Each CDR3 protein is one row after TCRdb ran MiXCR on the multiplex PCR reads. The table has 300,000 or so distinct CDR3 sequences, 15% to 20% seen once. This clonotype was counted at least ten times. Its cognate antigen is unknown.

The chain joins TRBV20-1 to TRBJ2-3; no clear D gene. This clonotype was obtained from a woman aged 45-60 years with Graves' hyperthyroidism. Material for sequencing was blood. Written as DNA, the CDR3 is TGCAGTGCTAGTGGGCATTCTAGCACAGATACGCAGTATTTT. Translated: CSASGHSSTDTQYF.